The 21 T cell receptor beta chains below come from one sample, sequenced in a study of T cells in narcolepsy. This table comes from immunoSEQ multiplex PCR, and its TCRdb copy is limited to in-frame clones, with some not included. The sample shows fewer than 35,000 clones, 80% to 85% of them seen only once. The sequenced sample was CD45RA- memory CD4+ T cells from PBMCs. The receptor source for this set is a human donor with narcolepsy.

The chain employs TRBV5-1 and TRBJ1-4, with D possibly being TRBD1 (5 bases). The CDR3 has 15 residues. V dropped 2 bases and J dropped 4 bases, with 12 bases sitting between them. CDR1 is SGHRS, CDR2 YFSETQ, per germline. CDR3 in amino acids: CASSFWGQDNEKLFF. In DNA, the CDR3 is TGCGCCAGCAGCTTCTGGGGCCAGGATAATGAAAAACTGTTTTTT.

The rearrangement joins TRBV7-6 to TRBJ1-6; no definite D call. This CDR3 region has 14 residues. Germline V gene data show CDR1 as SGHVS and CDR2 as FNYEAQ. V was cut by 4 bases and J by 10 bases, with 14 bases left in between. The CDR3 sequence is CASSSDSRFSPLHF. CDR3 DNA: TGTGCCAGCAGCTCAGACTCTCGATTCTCACCCCTCCACTTT.

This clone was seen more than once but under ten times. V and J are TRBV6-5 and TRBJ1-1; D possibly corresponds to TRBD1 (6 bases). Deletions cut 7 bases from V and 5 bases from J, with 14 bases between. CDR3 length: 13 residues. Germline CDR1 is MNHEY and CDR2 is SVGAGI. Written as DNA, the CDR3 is TGTGCCAGCACCGCGGACAGAGGGACTGAAGCTTTCTTT. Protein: CASTADRGTEAFF.

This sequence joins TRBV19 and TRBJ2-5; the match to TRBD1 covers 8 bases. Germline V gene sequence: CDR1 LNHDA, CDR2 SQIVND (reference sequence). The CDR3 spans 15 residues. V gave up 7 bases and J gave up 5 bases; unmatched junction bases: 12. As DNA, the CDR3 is TGTGCCAGTAAAGGACAGGGAAAAGTCGGGGAGACCCAGTACTTC. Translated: CASKGQGKVGETQYF.

CDR3 sequence: CASTLATVYTGELFF. CDR3 DNA sequence: TGTGCCAGCACCCTAGCGACAGTTTACACCGGGGAGCTGTTTTTT. This chain joins TRBV7-6 and TRBJ2-2; D is possibly TRBD2 (6 bases). Germline V lookup: CDR1 SGHVS, CDR2 FNYEAQ. The CDR3 covers 15 residues. Trimming removed 7 bases from V and 3 bases from J, with 15 bases in between.

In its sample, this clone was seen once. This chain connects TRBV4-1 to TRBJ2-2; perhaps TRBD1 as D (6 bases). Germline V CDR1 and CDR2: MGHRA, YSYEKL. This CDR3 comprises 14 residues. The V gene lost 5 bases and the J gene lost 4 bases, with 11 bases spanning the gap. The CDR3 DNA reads TGCGCCAGCAGCAAACAGGGAGTCACCGGGGAGCTGTTTTTT. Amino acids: CASSKQGVTGELFF.

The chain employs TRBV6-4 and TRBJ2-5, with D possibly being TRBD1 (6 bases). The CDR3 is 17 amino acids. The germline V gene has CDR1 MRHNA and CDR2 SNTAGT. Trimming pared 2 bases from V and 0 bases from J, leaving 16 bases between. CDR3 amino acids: CASSDLYRDKYQETQYF. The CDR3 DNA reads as TGTGCCAGCAGTGACCTTTACCGGGACAAGTACCAAGAGACCCAGTACTTC.

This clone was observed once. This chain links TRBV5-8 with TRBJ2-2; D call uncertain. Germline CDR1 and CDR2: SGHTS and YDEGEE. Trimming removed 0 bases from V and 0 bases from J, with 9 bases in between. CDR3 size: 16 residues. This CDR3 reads CASSLAPPTNTGELFF. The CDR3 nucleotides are TGTGCCAGCAGCTTGGCCCCACCCACGAACACCGGGGAGCTGTTTTTT.

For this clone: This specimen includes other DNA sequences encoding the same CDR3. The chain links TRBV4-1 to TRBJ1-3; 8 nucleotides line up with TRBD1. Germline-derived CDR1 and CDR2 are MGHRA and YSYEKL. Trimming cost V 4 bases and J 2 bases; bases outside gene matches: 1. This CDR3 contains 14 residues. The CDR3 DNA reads TGCGCCAGCAGCCCACAGGGGGCTGGAAACACCATATATTTT. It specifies CASSPQGAGNTIYF.

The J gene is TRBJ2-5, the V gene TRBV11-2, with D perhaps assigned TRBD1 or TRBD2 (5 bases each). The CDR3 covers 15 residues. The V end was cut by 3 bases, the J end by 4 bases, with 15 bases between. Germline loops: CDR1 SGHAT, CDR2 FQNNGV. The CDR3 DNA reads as TGTGCCAGCAGCTTGGGGCAGTACCGGGGAGAGACCCAGTACTTC. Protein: CASSLGQYRGETQYF. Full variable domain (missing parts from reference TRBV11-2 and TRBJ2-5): EAGVAQSPRYKIIEKRQSVAFWCNPISGHATLYWYQQILGQGPKLLIQFQNNGVVDDSQLPKDRFSAERLKGVDSTLKIQPAKLEDSAVYLCASSLGQYRGETQYFGPGTRLLVL.

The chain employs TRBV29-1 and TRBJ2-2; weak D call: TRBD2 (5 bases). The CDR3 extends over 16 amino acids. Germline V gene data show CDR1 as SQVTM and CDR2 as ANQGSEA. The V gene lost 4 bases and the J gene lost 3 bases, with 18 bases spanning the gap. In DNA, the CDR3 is TGCAGCGTTGTGGGAGAGTCGGGTGGGGACACCGGGGAGCTGTTTTTT. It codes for CSVVGESGGDTGELFF.

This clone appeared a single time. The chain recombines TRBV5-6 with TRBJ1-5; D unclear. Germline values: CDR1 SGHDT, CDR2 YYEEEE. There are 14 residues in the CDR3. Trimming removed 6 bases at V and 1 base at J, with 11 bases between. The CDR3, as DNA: TGTGCCAGCACCCTAGGACTGAGCAATCAGCCCCAGCATTTT. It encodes CASTLGLSNQPQHF. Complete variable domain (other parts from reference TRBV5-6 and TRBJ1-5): DAGVTQSPTHLIKTRGQQVTLRCSPKSGHDTVSWYQQALGQGPQFIFQYYEEEERQRGNFPDRFSGHQFPNYSSELNVNALLLGDSALYLCASTLGLSNQPQHFGDGTRLSIL.

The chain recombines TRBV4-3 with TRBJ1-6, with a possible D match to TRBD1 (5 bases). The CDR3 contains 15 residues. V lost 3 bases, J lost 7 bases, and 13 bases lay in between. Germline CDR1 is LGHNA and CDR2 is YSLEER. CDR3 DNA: TGCGCCAGCAGCCAGGGGGGGATACAAAATTCACCCCTCCACTTT. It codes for CASSQGGIQNSPLHF.

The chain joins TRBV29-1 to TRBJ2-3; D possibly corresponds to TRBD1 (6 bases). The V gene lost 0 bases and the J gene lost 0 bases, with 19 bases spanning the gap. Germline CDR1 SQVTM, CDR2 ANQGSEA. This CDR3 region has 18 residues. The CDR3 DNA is TGCAGCGTTGAAGATCGGGGACACAGCAAGTTAAGCACAGATACGCAGTATTTT. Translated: CSVEDRGHSKLSTDTQYF.

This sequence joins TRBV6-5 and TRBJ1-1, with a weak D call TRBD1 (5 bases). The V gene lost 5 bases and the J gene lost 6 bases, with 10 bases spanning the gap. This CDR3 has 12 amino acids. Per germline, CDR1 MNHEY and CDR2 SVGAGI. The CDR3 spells CASSEGHPEAFF. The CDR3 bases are TGTGCCAGCAGTGAAGGACACCCTGAAGCTTTCTTT.

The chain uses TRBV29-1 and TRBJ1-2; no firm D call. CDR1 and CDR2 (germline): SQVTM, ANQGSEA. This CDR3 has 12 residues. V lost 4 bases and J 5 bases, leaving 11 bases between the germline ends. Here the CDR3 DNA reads TGCAGCGTTGGGATGACGGGGTATGGCTACACCTTC. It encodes CSVGMTGYGYTF.

CDR3 bases: TGCGCCAGCAGTTTTGAGACAGGCCGCAACACTGAAGCTTTCTTT. It codes for CASSFETGRNTEAFF. This chain connects TRBV5-1 to TRBJ1-1; a weak D match, TRBD1 (6 bases). V lost 5 bases and J 2 bases, leaving 16 bases between the germline ends. Germline CDR1 reads SGHRS; CDR2 reads YFSETQ. The CDR3 consists of 15 residues. Full variable domain (missing parts from reference TRBV5-1 and TRBJ1-1): KAGVTQTPRYLIKTRGQQVTLSCSPISGHRSVSWYQQTPGQGLQFLFEYFSETQRNKGNFPGRFSGRQFSNSRSEMNVSTLELGDSALYLCASSFETGRNTEAFFGQGTRLTVV.

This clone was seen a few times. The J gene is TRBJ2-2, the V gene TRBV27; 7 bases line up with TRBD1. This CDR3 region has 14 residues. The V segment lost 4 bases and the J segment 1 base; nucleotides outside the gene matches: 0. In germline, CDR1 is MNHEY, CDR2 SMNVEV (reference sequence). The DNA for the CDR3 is TGTGCCAGCAGTTGGACAGGGAACACCGGGGAGCTGTTTTTT. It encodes CASSWTGNTGELFF.

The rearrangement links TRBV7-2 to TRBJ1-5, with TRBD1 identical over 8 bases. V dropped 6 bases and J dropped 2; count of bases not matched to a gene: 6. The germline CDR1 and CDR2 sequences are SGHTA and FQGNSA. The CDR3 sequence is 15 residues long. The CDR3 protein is CASSLKTGGNQPQHF. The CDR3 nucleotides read TGTGCCAGCAGTCTCAAGACAGGGGGCAATCAGCCCCAGCATTTT.

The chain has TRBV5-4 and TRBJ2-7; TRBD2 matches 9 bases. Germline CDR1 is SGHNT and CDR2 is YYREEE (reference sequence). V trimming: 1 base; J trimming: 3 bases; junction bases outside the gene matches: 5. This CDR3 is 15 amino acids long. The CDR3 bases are TGTGCCAGCAGCTTGAAAGGCGGGGGGGGCTACGAGCAGTACTTC. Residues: CASSLKGGGGYEQYF.

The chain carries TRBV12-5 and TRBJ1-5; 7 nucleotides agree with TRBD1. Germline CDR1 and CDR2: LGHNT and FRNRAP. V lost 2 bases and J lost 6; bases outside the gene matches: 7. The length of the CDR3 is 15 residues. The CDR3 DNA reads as TGTGCTAGTGGTTTGATGACAGGGTCGGGTCAGCCCCAGCATTTT. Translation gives CASGLMTGSGQPQHF.